Shown below are 21 T cell receptor beta chains from a single sample sequenced in a study of T cell repertoires in cytomegalovirus infection. TCRdb used MiXCR to reprocess the reads, holding one entry per CDR3 protein. The sample holds 830,000 or so distinct CDR3 sequences, approximately 30% seen once. These receptors' targets are unknown. The specimen comprised cultured CD8+ T cells from PBMCs, sampled from culture after CMV antigen stimulation. These receptors all come from a human donor in good health (CMV status not recorded). Some clones in this sample may be carry-over from other donors' samples.

This sequence joins TRBV5-1 and TRBJ2-1; TRBD2 aligns across 7 bases. The CDR3 has 16 residues. The V gene's germline CDR1 is SGHRS and CDR2 YFSETQ. Trimming at V came to 5 bases and at J to 7 bases, leaving 15 bases not matched to a gene. CDR3 amino acids: CASSMVLRTSKNEQFF. CDR3 nucleotides: TGCGCCAGCAGTATGGTGCTCAGGACTAGTAAGAATGAGCAGTTCTTC. Filled out from reference TRBV5-1 and TRBJ2-1, the complete variable domain reads KAGVTQTPRYLIKTRGQQVTLSCSPISGHRSVSWYQQTPGQGLQFLFEYFSETQRNKGNFPGRFSGRQFSNSRSEMNVSTLELGDSALYLCASSMVLRTSKNEQFFGPGTRLTVL.

This clonotype was recorded a few times. V gene TRBV12-5 combines with J gene TRBJ2-2, with 9 positions matching TRBD1. CDR1 is LGHNT, CDR2 FRNRAP, per germline. The CDR3 length is 19 residues. Trimming at V came to 3 bases and at J to 3 bases, leaving 14 bases not matched to a gene. The CDR3 region is CASGFALRQGVFDTGELFF. Written as DNA, the CDR3 is TGTGCTAGTGGTTTCGCTCTTCGACAGGGGGTTTTCGACACCGGGGAGCTGTTTTTT.

This clonotype was seen once. Possible read error: a much larger clone is one base away. The genes are TRBV7-2 and TRBJ2-2; no definite D call. Looked up from germline, CDR1 is SGHTA and CDR2 is FQGNSA. The CDR3 loop spans 17 amino acids. V lost 3 bases, J lost 0 bases, and 14 bases lay in between. The CDR3 bases are TGTGCCAGCAGCTTCCACCCCTATGGCTCGAACACCGGGGAGCTGTTTTTT. This gives the protein CASSFHPYGSNTGELFF.

The gene calls are TRBV15 and TRBJ2-3; D remains ambiguous. CDR1 and CDR2 (germline): LNHNV, YYDKDF (reference sequence). The CDR3 totals 14 residues. V lost 4 bases to trimming and J lost 4 bases, with 12 bases between them. CDR3 nucleotides: TGTGCCACCAGCAATCTCTCGGCCCCAGATACGCAGTATTTT. Translating it yields CATSNLSAPDTQYF.

This clonotype was seen only a few times. V is TRBV12-3 or TRBV12-4 and J is TRBJ1-1, with a tentative D call TRBD1 (5 bases). The CDR3 spans 14 residues. The germline V and J ends were trimmed by 5 bases and 4 bases, with 14 bases remaining between them. CDR3 bases: TGTGCCAGCAGTCCTAGGGGCTTCGGCACTGAAGCTTTCTTT. Translation: CASSPRGFGTEAFF.

The rearrangement joins TRBV12-3 or TRBV12-4 to TRBJ1-3; D may be TRBD1 (5 bases). CDR3 length equals 15 residues. V lost 1 base, J lost 2 bases, and 9 bases lay in between. In nucleotides, the CDR3 is TGTGCCAGCAGTTTAGGTGTGGGGGCTGGAAACACCATATATTTT. Its translation: CASSLGVGAGNTIYF.

The sample holds a few counts of this clonotype. This chain joins TRBV7-9 and TRBJ2-7, with a weak D call TRBD2 (7 bases). V shed 5 bases and J shed 6 bases, with 14 bases lying between them. Germline V gene sequence: CDR1 SEHNR, CDR2 FQNEAQ (reference sequence). There are 13 residues in the CDR3. In DNA form, the CDR3 reads TGTGCCAGCAGCCACAGGGAGGGACCCGAGCAGTACGTC. Protein: CASSHREGPEQYV.

This clonotype was found a few times. The J gene is TRBJ1-1, the V gene TRBV27; D unresolved. The V end lost 4 bases, the J end lost 1 base, and 16 bases lay between the germline ends. The CDR3 contains 16 residues. The V gene's germline CDR1 is MNHEY and CDR2 SMNVEV (reference sequence). Here the CDR3 reads CASSSSSGFANTEAFF. DNA for the CDR3: TGTGCCAGCAGTTCCTCCTCCGGGTTTGCGAACACTGAAGCTTTCTTT.

This chain joins TRBV6-2 or TRBV6-3 and TRBJ2-7, with D unresolved. V was pared by 6 bases and J by 6 bases, with 21 bases between. This CDR3 region has 15 residues. In germline, CDR1 is MNHEY, CDR2 SVGEGT. The CDR3 region is CASSPRRTRSGEQYV. CDR3 nucleotide sequence: TGTGCCAGCAGCCCTCGCAGGACGCGGTCTGGCGAGCAGTACGTC.

This clonotype was recorded only once. The chain employs TRBV7-3 and TRBJ1-1, with TRBD1 matching 7 bases. CDR3 length: 16 residues. Germline CDR1 SGHTA, CDR2 FQGTGA. V lost 2 bases to trimming and J lost 3 bases; unmatched junction nucleotides: 9. The DNA of the CDR3 is TGTGCCAGCAGCTTAGGAACAGGGGCGTGGGACACTGAAGCTTTCTTT. This sequence encodes CASSLGTGAWDTEAFF.

This clonotype was found a few times. The J gene is TRBJ2-2, the V gene TRBV6-5, with 9 bases fitting TRBD1. The V gene's germline CDR1 is MNHEY and CDR2 SVGAGI. This CDR3 contains 18 residues. The ends lost 6 bases at V and 3 bases at J; junction bases unmatched: 14. This chain's CDR3 is CASSLGQGPLADTGELFF. The CDR3, as DNA: TGTGCCAGCAGCCTGGGACAGGGCCCTTTGGCGGACACCGGGGAGCTGTTTTTT.

About this clonotype: The junction shows a germline mismatch at one end, possibly a read error. In DNA, the CDR3 is TGTGCCAACAGCTTAGAGCCTAGCTTGGAGACCCAGTACTTC. As protein: CANSLEPSLETQYF. The J gene is TRBJ2-5, the V gene TRBV7-2, with TRBD2 as a possible D gene (5 bases). This CDR3 contains 14 residues. In germline, CDR1 is SGHTA, CDR2 FQGNSA.

The chain employs TRBV27 and TRBJ2-4; D might be TRBD1 or TRBD2, each matching 5 bases. Germline assignment: CDR1 MNHEY and CDR2 SMNVEV (reference sequence). The CDR3 totals 16 residues. V lost 3 bases and J 1 base, leaving 13 bases between the germline ends. CDR3 sequence: CASSLGPGFAKNIQYF. Here the CDR3 DNA reads TGTGCCAGCAGTTTGGGACCGGGGTTCGCCAAAAACATTCAGTACTTC.

This clonotype was detected a few times. This chain uses TRBV5-1 with TRBJ2-1; TRBD1 or TRBD2 may be the D gene (5 bases each). CDR3 length equals 15 residues. V lost 0 bases and J lost 4, with 11 bases in between. CDR1 SGHRS and CDR2 YFSETQ come from the germline V gene. The CDR3 DNA is TGCGCCAGCAGCTTGGGGCAGGGAGAGTACAATGAGCAGTTCTTC. As protein: CASSLGQGEYNEQFF.

The chain employs TRBV12-3 or TRBV12-4 and TRBJ1-1, with no clear D. Trimming removed 6 bases at V and 8 bases at J, with 19 bases between. This CDR3 is built from 14 residues. CDR3 sequence reads: CASSPPDWVGEAFF. The CDR3 nucleotides read TGTGCCAGCAGCCCACCCGATTGGGTCGGGGAAGCTTTCTTT.

The rearrangement links TRBV7-2 to TRBJ1-1, with a weak D call TRBD1 (6 bases). Germline-derived CDR1 and CDR2 are SGHTA and FQGNSA. V lost 3 bases, J lost 2 bases, and 16 bases lay in between. The CDR3 contains 16 residues. The CDR3 region has the DNA TGTGCCAGCAGCTTGGGGGGATACAGGGAAAACACTGAAGCTTTCTTT. It specifies CASSLGGYRENTEAFF.

This clonotype was seen more than once but under ten times. CDR3 nucleotides: TGTGCCAGCAGCTCTCTGGGACTAGCGGGTCGCTCGTCGGGCACAGATACGCAGTATTTT. Protein product: CASSSLGLAGRSSGTDTQYF. The V and J genes are TRBV5-4 and TRBJ2-3, with TRBD2 matching over 12 bases. CDR1 and CDR2 from the germline V gene are SGHNT and YYREEE (reference sequence). This CDR3 has 20 amino acids. V dropped 3 bases and J dropped 1; count of bases not matched to a gene: 15.

This clonotype was counted between two and nine times. The chain has TRBV12-3 or TRBV12-4 and TRBJ1-4; 10 nucleotides line up with TRBD1. This CDR3 has 17 residues. With V trimmed by 4 bases and J by 1 base, 6 bases remained unmatched. For the CDR3, the DNA is TGTGCCAGCAGTTCTGGACAGGGGGGAGGAACTAATGAAAAACTGTTTTTT. Amino acid sequence: CASSSGQGGGTNEKLFF.

This clonotype appeared a few times. V gene TRBV6-2 or TRBV6-3 combines with J gene TRBJ1-2; tentative D call: TRBD1 (5 bases). The CDR3 sequence is 13 residues long. Between the trimmed V and J ends, which lost 2 bases and 6 bases, there was a span of 10 bases. Looked up from germline, CDR1 is MNHEY and CDR2 is SVGEGT. CDR3 in DNA: TGTGCCAGCAGTTACCAGGGAGCGGATGGCTACACCTTC. It is translated as CASSYQGADGYTF.

As to this clonotype: A much more abundant neighbour one base away suggests this may be a read error. The chain links TRBV7-2 to TRBJ1-1; D is unresolved. CDR1 is SGHTA, CDR2 FQGNSA, per germline. This CDR3 has 12 amino acids. V lost 0 bases, J lost 9 bases, and 8 bases lay in between. Written as DNA, the CDR3 is TGTGCCAGCAGCTTAGCAAGGACTAAAGCTTTCTTT. Amino acid sequence: CASSLARTKAFF.

This clonotype was seen once. The chain couples TRBV24-1 to TRBJ2-7; TRBD1 matches 7 bases. Germline loops: CDR1 KGHDR, CDR2 SFDVKD. The CDR3 contains 17 residues. V lost 5 bases, J lost 6 bases, and 18 bases stayed unmatched. The CDR3 loop is CATSGVTVPFQGVEQYV. The CDR3 DNA reads TGTGCCACCAGTGGAGTAACCGTACCGTTCCAGGGGGTCGAGCAGTACGTC.